These 11 T cell receptor beta chains were sequenced from one sample in a study of OX40 agonist ivuxolimab in advanced cancers. Produced via immunoSEQ multiplex PCR; TCRdb's table is partial and in-frame only. The sample shows around 140,000 clones, approximately 94% of them seen only once. Sample: CD4+ or CD8+ T cells sorted from blood, taken in a trial of the OX40 agonist ivuxolimab. The receptors were gathered from an adult with an advanced solid tumor such as melanoma, head and neck, liver or kidney cancer.

This chain links TRBV5-1 with TRBJ1-5; no definite D call. Per germline, CDR1 SGHRS and CDR2 YFSETQ. V gave up 2 bases and J gave up 6 bases, with 12 bases separating them. This CDR3 comprises 14 residues. CDR3 protein: CASSFTGLGQPQHF. CDR3 DNA sequence: TGCGCCAGCAGCTTCACCGGGCTAGGTCAGCCCCAGCATTTT. Based on the CDR3 plus reference TRBV5-1 and TRBJ1-5, the full variable domain is KAGVTQTPRYLIKTRGQQVTLSCSPISGHRSVSWYQQTPGQGLQFLFEYFSETQRNKGNFPGRFSGRQFSNSRSEMNVSTLELGDSALYLCASSFTGLGQPQHFGDGTRLSIL.

The chain joins TRBV7-9 to TRBJ2-1; tentative D call: TRBD1 (6 bases). CDR3 length equals 12 residues. Trimming removed 5 bases from V and 15 bases from J, with 17 bases in between. Germline V gene data show CDR1 as SEHNR and CDR2 as FQNEAQ (reference sequence). DNA for the CDR3: TGTGCCAGCAGCCAGTGGACAGACGAATGGTTCTTC. Encoded protein: CASSQWTDEWFF. Looking up the rest from reference TRBV7-9 and TRBJ2-1 gives the full variable domain: DTGVSQNPRHKITKRGQNVTFRCDPISEHNRLYWYRQTLGQGPEFLTYFQNEAQLEKSRLLSDRFSAERPKGSFSTLEIQRTEQGDSAMYLCASSQWTDEWFFGPGTRLTVL.

In this sample, this clone turned up once. The rearrangement joins TRBV5-1 to TRBJ2-2; no clear D. The germline V gene encodes CDR1 SGHRS and CDR2 YFSETQ. The CDR3 is 16 amino acids. V was shortened by 1 base and J by 1 base, with 11 bases between the two germline ends. CDR3 in DNA: TGCGCCAGCAGCTTGAGAGTCCTCGAGAACACCGGGGAGCTGTTTTTT. Its translation: CASSLRVLENTGELFF.

The chain uses TRBV6-6 and TRBJ1-1, with TRBD1 matching 10 bases. CDR3 length equals 14 residues. Germline CDR1 MNHNY, CDR2 SVGAGI (reference sequence). V lost 6 bases, J lost 6 bases, and 7 bases stayed unmatched. The CDR3 DNA follows: TGTGCCAGCAGCCTCCGGACAGGGGGAGCTGAAGCTTTCTTT. Residues: CASSLRTGGAEAFF.

The chain uses TRBV27 and TRBJ1-1, with D possibly TRBD1 on 6 matching bases. This CDR3 spans 14 amino acids. CDR1 is MNHEY and CDR2 is SMNVEV in the germline V gene (reference sequence). V lost 4 bases and J lost 3, with 12 bases in between. CDR3 sequence: CASSSQGFYTEAFF. In DNA form, the CDR3 reads TGTGCCAGCAGTTCACAGGGTTTCTACACTGAAGCTTTCTTT.

The chain links TRBV19 to TRBJ2-3; 8 bases map to TRBD1. V lost 5 bases, J lost 5 bases, and 9 bases stayed unmatched. This CDR3 region has 15 residues. Germline CDR1 and CDR2: LNHDA and SQIVND (reference sequence). CDR3 coding DNA: TGTGCCAGTAGTCTCGGACAGGGAGTGGGAGATACGCAGTATTTT. Residues: CASSLGQGVGDTQYF.

The chain is built from TRBV18 and TRBJ1-4; D uncertain. The V and J ends lost 1 base and 3 bases respectively, with 9 bases between them. From germline, CDR1 is KGHSH and CDR2 LQKENI. CDR3 length equals 15 residues. CDR3 DNA: TGTGCCAGCTCACCACGAGAGGGCTCTAATGAAAAACTGTTTTTT. Its translation: CASSPREGSNEKLFF.

The V call is TRBV28, the J call TRBJ1-2; 8 bases align to TRBD1. From germline, CDR1 is MDHEN and CDR2 SYDVKM. V shed 4 bases and J 11 bases; nucleotides not matched to a gene: 9. The CDR3 loop spans 13 amino acids. The CDR3 loop reads CASSSSDREIYTF. DNA for the CDR3: TGTGCCAGCAGTTCCTCGGACAGGGAGATTTACACCTTC.

The chain couples TRBV6-5 to TRBJ1-4; no clear D. Germline-derived CDR1 and CDR2 are MNHEY and SVGAGI. The CDR3 covers 12 residues. Between the trimmed V and J ends, which lost 3 bases and 8 bases, there was a span of 7 bases. Here the CDR3 reads CASSYSGEKLFF. Here the CDR3 DNA reads TGTGCCAGCAGTTATTCGGGGGAAAAACTGTTTTTT.

The chain has TRBV9 and TRBJ2-5; 14 bases agree with TRBD2. The germline CDR1 and CDR2 sequences are SGDLS and YYNGEE. J was trimmed by 1 base and V by 0 bases; bases with no gene match: 8. The CDR3 sequence is 19 residues long. The chain's CDR3 is CASSVGLGGTSGSQETQYF. CDR3 sequence (DNA): TGTGCCAGCAGCGTAGGATTAGGGGGGACTAGCGGGAGCCAAGAGACCCAGTACTTC. Variable domain in full (rest from reference TRBV9 and TRBJ2-5): DSGVTQTPKHLITATGQRVTLRCSPRSGDLSVYWYQQSLDQGLQFLIQYYNGEERAKGNILERFSAQQFPDLHSELNLSSLELGDSALYFCASSVGLGGTSGSQETQYFGPGTRLLVL.

For this clone: The same CDR3 also results from other DNA sequences found in this sample. The chain carries TRBV5-1 and TRBJ2-2; 8 positions agree with TRBD2. Unmatched junction bases numbered 12, after V lost 3 bases and J lost 5 bases. The CDR3 runs 17 residues. CDR1 is SGHRS and CDR2 is YFSETQ in the germline V gene. CDR3 bases: TGCGCCAGCAGCTCGGGACTGGCGGGAGGAGGAACCGGGGAGCTGTTTTTT. Its translation: CASSSGLAGGGTGELFF.